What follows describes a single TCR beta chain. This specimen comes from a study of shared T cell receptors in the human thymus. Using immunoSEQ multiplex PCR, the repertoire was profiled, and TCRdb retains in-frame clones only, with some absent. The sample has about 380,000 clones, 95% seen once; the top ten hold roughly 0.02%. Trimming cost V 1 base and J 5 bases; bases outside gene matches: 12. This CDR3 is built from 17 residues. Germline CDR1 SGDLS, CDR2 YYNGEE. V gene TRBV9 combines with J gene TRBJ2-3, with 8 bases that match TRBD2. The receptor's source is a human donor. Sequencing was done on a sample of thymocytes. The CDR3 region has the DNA TGTGCCAGCAGCGTATTCCAGCGGGAGTCATCAATAGATACGCAGTATTTT. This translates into CASSVFQRESSIDTQYF.